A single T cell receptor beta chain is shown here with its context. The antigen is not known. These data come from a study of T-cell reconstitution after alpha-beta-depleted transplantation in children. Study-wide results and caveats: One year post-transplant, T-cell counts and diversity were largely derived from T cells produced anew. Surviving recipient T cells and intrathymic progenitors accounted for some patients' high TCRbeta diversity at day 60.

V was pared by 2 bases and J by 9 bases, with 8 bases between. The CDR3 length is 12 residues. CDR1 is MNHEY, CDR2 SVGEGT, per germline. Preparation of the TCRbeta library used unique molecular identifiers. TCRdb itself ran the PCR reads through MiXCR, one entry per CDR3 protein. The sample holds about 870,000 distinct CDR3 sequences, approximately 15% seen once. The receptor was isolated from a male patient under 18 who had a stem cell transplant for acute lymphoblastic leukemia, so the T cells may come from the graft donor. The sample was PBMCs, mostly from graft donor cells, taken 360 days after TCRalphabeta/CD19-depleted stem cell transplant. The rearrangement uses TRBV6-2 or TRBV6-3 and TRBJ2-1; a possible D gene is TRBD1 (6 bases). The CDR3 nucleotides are TGTGCCAGCAGTTACCAGGGGCTTGAGCAGTTCTTC. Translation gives CASSYQGLEQFF.